This T cell receptor beta chain was profiled in a study of spatial heterogeneity in lung cancer. Study information: Follow-up PBMC samples were sequenced when available, at a median of around two years after resection.

TCRdb ran MiXCR on the 5' RACE reads and lists one entry per CDR3 protein. The table includes about 10,000 distinct CDR3 sequences, about 23% detected once. This clonotype was picked up a small number of times. Noted time point: blood at routine non-recurrence follow-up after resection. V lost 3 bases and J 0 bases, leaving 12 bases between the germline ends. CDR1 DFQATT and CDR2 SNEGSKA come from the germline V gene (reference sequence). The CDR3 is 16 amino acids. The TCR was taken from a female donor with early-stage non-small cell lung cancer. The sequencing here drew on PBMCs, taken at follow-up. V and J are TRBV20-1 and TRBJ2-6; D ambiguous. CDR3 protein: CSASLGSSSGANVLTF. For the CDR3, the DNA is TGCAGTGCTAGCCTAGGATCCAGCTCTGGGGCCAACGTCCTGACTTTC.